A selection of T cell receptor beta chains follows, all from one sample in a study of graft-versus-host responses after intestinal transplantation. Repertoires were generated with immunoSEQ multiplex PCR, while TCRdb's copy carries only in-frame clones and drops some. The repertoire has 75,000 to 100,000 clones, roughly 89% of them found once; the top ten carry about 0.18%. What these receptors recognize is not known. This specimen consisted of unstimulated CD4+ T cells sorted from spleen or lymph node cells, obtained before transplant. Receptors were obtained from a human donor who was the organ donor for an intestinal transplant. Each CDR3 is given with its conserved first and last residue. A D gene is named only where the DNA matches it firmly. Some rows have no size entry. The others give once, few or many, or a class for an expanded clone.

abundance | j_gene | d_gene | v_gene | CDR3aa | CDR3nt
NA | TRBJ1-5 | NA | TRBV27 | CASSLLGQGNQPQHF | TGTGCCAGCAGTTTATTAGGGCAGGGAAATCAGCCCCAGCATTTT
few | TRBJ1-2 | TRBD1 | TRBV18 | CASSQNPRQGNYGYTF | TGTGCCAGCTCCCAAAACCCGAGACAGGGTAACTATGGCTACACCTTC
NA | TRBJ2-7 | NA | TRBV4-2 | CASSSPTGFYEQYF | TGTGCCAGCAGCTCCCCGACAGGCTTCTACGAGCAGTACTTC
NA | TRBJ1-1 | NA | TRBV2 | CASSVGGEAFF | TGTGCCAGCAGTGTGGGGGGGGAAGCTTTCTTT
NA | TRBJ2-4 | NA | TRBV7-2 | CASSLQGLRSKNIQYF | TGTGCCAGCAGCCTTCAGGGACTTCGGAGCAAAAACATTCAGTACTTC
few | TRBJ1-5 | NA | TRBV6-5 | CASSYSSTIIQPQHF | TGTGCCAGCAGTTACTCCAGTACGATCATTCAGCCCCAGCATTTT
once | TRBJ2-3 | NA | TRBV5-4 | CASSSLVRDTQYF | TGTGCCAGCAGCTCATTAGTGAGGGATACGCAGTATTTT
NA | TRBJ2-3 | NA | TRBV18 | CASSPQGGGRGDTQYF | TGTGCCAGCTCACCACAGGGTGGGGGCCGGGGAGATACGCAGTATTTT
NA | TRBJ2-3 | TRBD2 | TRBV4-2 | CASSFWASGGGTDTQYF | TGTGCCAGCAGCTTTTGGGCTAGCGGGGGGGGCACAGATACGCAGTATTTT
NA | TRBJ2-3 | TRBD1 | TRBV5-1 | CASSPGTGGLSTYTQYF | TGCGCCAGCAGCCCTGGGACAGGGGGTTTGAGCACATATACGCAGTATTTT
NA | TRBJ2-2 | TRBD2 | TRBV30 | CACSPGLAFGGELFF | TGTGCCTGTTCCCCCGGACTAGCTTTTGGCGGGGAGCTGTTTTTT
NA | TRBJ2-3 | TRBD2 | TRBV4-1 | CASTSIRLAGALDTQYF | TGCGCCAGCACCTCAATTCGACTAGCGGGGGCCTTAGATACGCAGTATTTT
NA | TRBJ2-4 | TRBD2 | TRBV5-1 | CASSSSGGGNIQYF | TGCGCCAGCAGCAGTAGCGGGGGGGGGAACATTCAGTACTTC
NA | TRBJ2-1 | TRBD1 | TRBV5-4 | CASRGTGRRNEQFF | TGTGCCAGCAGGGGGACAGGCCGAAGGAATGAGCAGTTCTTC
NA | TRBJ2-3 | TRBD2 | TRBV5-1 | CASSLKASGGPSTDTQYF | TGCGCCAGCAGCTTAAAGGCTAGCGGGGGGCCGAGCACAGATACGCAGTATTTT
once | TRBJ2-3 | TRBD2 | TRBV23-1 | CASLRTSGVGFTDTQYF | TGCGCCAGCCTCCGGACTAGCGGGGTGGGTTTCACAGATACGCAGTATTTT
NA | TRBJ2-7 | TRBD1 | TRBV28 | CASSTYRGARYEQYF | TGTGCCAGCAGCACCTACAGGGGAGCTCGCTACGAGCAGTACTTC
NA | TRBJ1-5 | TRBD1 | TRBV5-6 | CASSLGTGRLGNQPQHF | TGTGCCAGCAGCCTAGGGACAGGGAGGCTTGGCAATCAGCCCCAGCATTTT
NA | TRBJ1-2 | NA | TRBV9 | CASSVGPDYGYTF | TGTGCCAGCAGCGTAGGTCCAGACTATGGCTACACCTTC
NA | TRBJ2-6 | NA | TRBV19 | CASSQGSGANVLTF | TGTGCCAGTAGTCAGGGCTCTGGGGCCAACGTCCTGACTTTC
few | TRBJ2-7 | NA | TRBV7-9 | CASSLGGFYEQYF | TGTGCCAGCAGCTTAGGAGGGTTCTACGAGCAGTACTTC
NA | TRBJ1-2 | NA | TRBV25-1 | CASSEWEGALGYTF | TGTGCCAGCAGTGAATGGGAGGGCGCGTTGGGCTACACCTTC
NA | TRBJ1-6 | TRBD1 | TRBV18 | CASSPGQVSHSPLHF | TGTGCCAGCTCACCCGGACAGGTGTCGCATTCACCCCTCCACTTT
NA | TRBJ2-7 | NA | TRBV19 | CASSEPGERAYEQYF | TGTGCCAGTAGTGAACCAGGGGAGAGGGCCTACGAGCAGTACTTC
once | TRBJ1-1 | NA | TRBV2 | CASSEVAGGNTEAFF | TGTGCCAGCAGTGAAGTGGCGGGGGGGAACACTGAAGCTTTCTTT
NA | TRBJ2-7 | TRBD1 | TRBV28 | CASRLTGPTYEQYF | TGTGCCAGCAGGTTGACAGGGCCAACCTACGAGCAGTACTTC
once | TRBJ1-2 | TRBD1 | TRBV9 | CASSVVDRGHNGYTF | TGTGCCAGCAGCGTAGTAGACAGGGGACACAATGGCTACACCTTC
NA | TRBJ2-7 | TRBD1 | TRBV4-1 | CASSQGIIRDRGREQYF | TGCGCCAGCAGCCAAGGAATTATCCGGGACAGGGGCAGGGAGCAGTACTTC
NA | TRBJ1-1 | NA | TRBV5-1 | CASSLNTEAFF | TGCGCCAGCAGCCTAAACACTGAAGCTTTCTTT
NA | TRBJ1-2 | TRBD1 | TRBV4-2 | CASSQDARDRGEYGYTF | TGTGCCAGCAGCCAAGATGCCCGGGACAGGGGAGAGTATGGCTACACCTTC
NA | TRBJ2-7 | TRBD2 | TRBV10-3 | CAISGTTSGGFEQYF | TGTGCCATCAGTGGTACCACTAGCGGGGGGTTCGAGCAGTACTTC
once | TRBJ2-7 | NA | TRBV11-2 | CASSTRQATYEQYF | TGTGCCAGCAGCACACGACAGGCGACCTACGAGCAGTACTTC
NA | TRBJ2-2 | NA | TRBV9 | CASSVGVPGELFF | TGTGCCAGCAGCGTAGGAGTTCCCGGGGAGCTGTTTTTT
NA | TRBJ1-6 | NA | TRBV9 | CASSARGAAHSPLHF | TGTGCCAGCAGCGCCAGGGGTGCTGCCCATTCACCCCTCCACTTT
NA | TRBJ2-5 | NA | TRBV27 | CASSPTGTAAGGQYF | TGTGCCAGCAGTCCCACCGGGACAGCGGCCGGGGGCCAGTACTTC
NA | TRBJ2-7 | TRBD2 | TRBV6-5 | CASTRLAGAYEQYF | TGTGCCAGCACGAGACTAGCGGGGGCCTACGAGCAGTACTTC
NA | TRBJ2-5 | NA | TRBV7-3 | CASSLQGTYQETQYF | TGTGCCAGCAGCTTGCAGGGGACGTACCAAGAGACCCAGTACTTC
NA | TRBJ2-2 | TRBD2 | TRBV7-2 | CASSSSGTHSTGWLFF | TGTGCCAGCAGCAGTAGCGGGACGCACTCCACCGGTTGGCTGTTTTTT
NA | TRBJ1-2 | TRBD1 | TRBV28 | CASRPDRGRGYTF | TGTGCCAGCAGGCCTGACAGGGGACGGGGCTACACCTTC
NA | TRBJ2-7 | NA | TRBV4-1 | CASSQRGRVVDEQYF | TGCGCCAGCAGCCAAAGGGGCAGGGTCGTCGACGAGCAGTACTTC
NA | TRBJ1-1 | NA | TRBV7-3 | CASSREPALNTEAFF | TGTGCCAGCAGTAGGGAGCCGGCTTTGAACACTGAAGCTTTCTTT
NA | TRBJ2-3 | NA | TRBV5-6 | CASSLYHRDTQYF | TGTGCCAGCAGCTTGTACCATAGAGATACGCAGTATTTT
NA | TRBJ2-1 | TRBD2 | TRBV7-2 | CASRLTSGGNEQFF | TGTGCCAGCAGGTTGACTAGCGGGGGCAATGAGCAGTTCTTC
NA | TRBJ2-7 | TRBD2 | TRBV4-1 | CASSQAGTSSYEQYF | TGCGCCAGCAGCCAAGCCGGGACTAGCTCCTACGAGCAGTACTTC
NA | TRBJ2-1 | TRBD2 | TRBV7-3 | CASSPRGGGAVDEQFF | TGTGCCAGCAGCCCGAGGGGCGGGGGGGCTGTGGATGAGCAGTTCTTC
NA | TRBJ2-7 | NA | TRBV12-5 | CASGLVLGTRSSEQYF | TGTGCTAGTGGTTTGGTATTAGGGACTCGCTCTTCAGAGCAGTACTTC
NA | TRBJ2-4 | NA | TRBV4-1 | CASSQLTEVAKNIQYF | TGCGCCAGCAGCCAATTGACAGAGGTAGCCAAAAACATTCAGTACTTC
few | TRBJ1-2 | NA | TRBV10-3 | CAISRGRDYGYTF | TGTGCCATCAGCAGGGGCCGGGACTATGGCTACACCTTC
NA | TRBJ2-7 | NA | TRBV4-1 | CASSQEAGYEQYF | TGCGCCAGCAGCCAAGAGGCAGGATACGAGCAGTACTTC
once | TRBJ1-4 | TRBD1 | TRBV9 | CASSVSAGTGGRKLFF | TGTGCCAGCAGCGTATCCGCCGGGACAGGGGGCCGAAAACTGTTTTTT
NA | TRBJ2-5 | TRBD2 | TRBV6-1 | CASSERLAGVRETQYF | TGTGCCAGCAGCGAAAGACTAGCGGGGGTACGGGAGACCCAGTACTTC
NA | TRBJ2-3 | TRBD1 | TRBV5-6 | CASRTGGRADTQYF | TGTGCCAGCAGGACAGGGGGCCGGGCAGATACGCAGTATTTT
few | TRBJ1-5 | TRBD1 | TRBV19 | CASTTGVGNQPQHF | TGTGCCAGTACGACAGGGGTAGGCAATCAGCCCCAGCATTTT
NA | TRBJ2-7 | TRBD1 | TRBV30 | CAWSGTGGTYEQYF | TGTGCCTGGAGTGGGACAGGGGGCACCTACGAGCAGTACTTC
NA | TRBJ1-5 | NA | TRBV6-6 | CASSWTALEPQHF | TGTGCCAGCAGCTGGACAGCCCTGGAGCCCCAGCATTTT